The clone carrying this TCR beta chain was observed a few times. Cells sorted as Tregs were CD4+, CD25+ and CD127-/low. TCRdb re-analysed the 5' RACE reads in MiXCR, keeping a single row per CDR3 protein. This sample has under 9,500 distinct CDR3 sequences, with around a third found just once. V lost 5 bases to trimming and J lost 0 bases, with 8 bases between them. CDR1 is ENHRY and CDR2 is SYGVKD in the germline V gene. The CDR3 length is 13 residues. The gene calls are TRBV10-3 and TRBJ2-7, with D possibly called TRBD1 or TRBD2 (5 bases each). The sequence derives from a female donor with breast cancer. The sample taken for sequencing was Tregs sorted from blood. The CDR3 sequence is CAISRDGSYEQYV. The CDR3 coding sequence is TGTGCCATCAGTCGGGACGGCTCCTACGAGCAGTACGTC.